Listed below are T cell receptor beta chains from one sample, sequenced in a study of cytomegalovirus exposure and HLA in healthy donors. Libraries were prepared by immunoSEQ multiplex PCR; TCRdb keeps only in-frame clonotypes and omits some of them. The sample has 110,000 to 150,000 clones, around 80% seen once. The sequenced sample consisted of PBMCs. These TCRs come from a male donor in good health and CMV-seronegative. The CDR3 runs from the conserved cysteine through the conserved F or W. D genes are given only for firm matches. The size of a clone is reported for some rows only, either as once, few or many, or as a class for expanded clones.

D gene: TRBD2; V gene: TRBV15; clone size: NA; J gene: TRBJ2-3; CDR3 DNA: TGTGCCACCAGCAGAGATCGGCGGGGGGGCACAGATACGCAGTATTTT; CDR3 protein: CATSRDRRGGTDTQYF
D gene: NA; V gene: TRBV28; clone size: NA; J gene: TRBJ1-6; CDR3 DNA: TGTGCCACCTTGGGGGGGTCACCCCTCCACTTT; CDR3 protein: CATLGGSPLHF
D gene: NA; V gene: TRBV6-1; clone size: NA; J gene: TRBJ2-7; CDR3 DNA: TGTGCCAGCAGGCGAGGGGGGGACACCTACGAGCAGTACTTC; CDR3 protein: CASRRGGDTYEQYF
D gene: TRBD1; V gene: TRBV30; clone size: NA; J gene: TRBJ1-1; CDR3 DNA: TGTGCCTGGACAGGGGGCGCCGACACTGAAGCTTTCTTT; CDR3 protein: CAWTGGADTEAFF
D gene: NA; V gene: TRBV11-2; clone size: few; J gene: TRBJ2-7; CDR3 DNA: TGTGCCAGCAGCAGAACGACAGGTCCTTCCTACGAGCAGTACTTC; CDR3 protein: CASSRTTGPSYEQYF
D gene: NA; V gene: TRBV5-6; clone size: NA; J gene: TRBJ1-2; CDR3 DNA: TGTGCCAGCAGCGCCCCGGGGGGGGGATATGGCTACACCTTC; CDR3 protein: CASSAPGGGYGYTF
D gene: NA; V gene: TRBV5-6; clone size: few; J gene: TRBJ1-3; CDR3 DNA: TGTGCCAGCAGCTCTAGACCGACCTCTGGAAACACCATATATTTT; CDR3 protein: CASSSRPTSGNTIYF
D gene: NA; V gene: TRBV5-1; clone size: once; J gene: TRBJ2-7; CDR3 DNA: TGCGCCAGCAGCTGGGGCGATCGCGGGGTGTTCTACGAGCAGTACTTC; CDR3 protein: CASSWGDRGVFYEQYF
D gene: NA; V gene: TRBV19; clone size: NA; J gene: TRBJ1-2; CDR3 DNA: TGTGCCTCCTCGCGGGGATTGTCGACCGGCTACACCTTC; CDR3 protein: CASSRGLSTGYTF
D gene: TRBD1; V gene: TRBV9; clone size: once; J gene: TRBJ2-2; CDR3 DNA: TGTGCCAGCAGCGACTACAGGGGGCGCTCAGGCGGGGAGCTGTTTTTT; CDR3 protein: CASSDYRGRSGGELFF
D gene: NA; V gene: TRBV7-9; clone size: NA; J gene: TRBJ2-6; CDR3 DNA: TGTGCCAGCAGCCAGGGGACGCGGGTCCTGACTTTC; CDR3 protein: CASSQGTRVLTF
D gene: NA; V gene: TRBV7-2; clone size: NA; J gene: TRBJ1-2; CDR3 DNA: TGTGCCAGTAGTCGTAAGGGCCGCTGGGGGGATGGCTACACCTTC; CDR3 protein: CASSRKGRWGDGYTF
D gene: NA; V gene: TRBV10-3; clone size: NA; J gene: TRBJ1-3; CDR3 DNA: TGTGCCATCAGTGCGGCGGTTGGCACCATATATTTT; CDR3 protein: CAISAAVGTIYF
D gene: NA; V gene: TRBV2; clone size: NA; J gene: TRBJ1-6; CDR3 DNA: TGTGCCAGCACCTCGACCGAGGGCTCACCCCTCCACTTT; CDR3 protein: CASTSTEGSPLHF
D gene: TRBD1; V gene: TRBV4-2; clone size: NA; J gene: TRBJ2-7; CDR3 DNA: TGTGCCAGCAGCCAAGATCCGACAGGGTACGAGCAGTACTTC; CDR3 protein: CASSQDPTGYEQYF
D gene: NA; V gene: TRBV4-1; clone size: few; J gene: TRBJ1-3; CDR3 DNA: TGCGCCAGCAGCCAAGATCCAGGCCGCTCTGGAAACACCATATATTTT; CDR3 protein: CASSQDPGRSGNTIYF
D gene: TRBD1; V gene: TRBV6-1; clone size: NA; J gene: TRBJ1-1; CDR3 DNA: TGTGCCAGCAGTGAAGCGATAGGGGGCGAAGCTTTCTTT; CDR3 protein: CASSEAIGGEAFF
D gene: TRBD2; V gene: TRBV11-2; clone size: NA; J gene: TRBJ2-7; CDR3 DNA: TGTGCCAGCAGCTCGGGACTACCCGAGCAGTACTTC; CDR3 protein: CASSSGLPEQYF
D gene: NA; V gene: TRBV28; clone size: NA; J gene: TRBJ2-5; CDR3 DNA: TGTGCCAGCGGCGTATGGACAGCACAAGAGACCCAGTACTTC; CDR3 protein: CASGVWTAQETQYF
D gene: TRBD1; V gene: TRBV25-1; clone size: NA; J gene: TRBJ2-3; CDR3 DNA: TGTGCCAGCAGTGAGCCGGGACAGGGTTCCGATACGCAGTATTTT; CDR3 protein: CASSEPGQGSDTQYF
D gene: NA; V gene: TRBV2; clone size: NA; J gene: TRBJ2-1; CDR3 DNA: TGTGCCAGCACTTTGACTAATTACAATGAGCAGTTCTTC; CDR3 protein: CASTLTNYNEQFF
D gene: NA; V gene: TRBV6-1; clone size: NA; J gene: TRBJ2-7; CDR3 DNA: TGTGCCAGCAGTGAAGCTTCCGGGGAATCCTACGAGCAGTACTTC; CDR3 protein: CASSEASGESYEQYF
D gene: TRBD1; V gene: TRBV15; clone size: NA; J gene: TRBJ1-2; CDR3 DNA: TGTGCCACCAGCCATAGGGACAGGGTCTCCAACTATGGCTACACCTTC; CDR3 protein: CATSHRDRVSNYGYTF
D gene: NA; V gene: TRBV18; clone size: NA; J gene: TRBJ1-1; CDR3 DNA: TGTGCCAGCTCACCAAGGGAGGGGAACACTGAAGCTTTCTTT; CDR3 protein: CASSPREGNTEAFF
D gene: TRBD1; V gene: TRBV4-2; clone size: NA; J gene: TRBJ1-5; CDR3 DNA: TGTGCCAGCAGCCAAGATCAGGGGGCGGGCAATCAGCCCCAGCATTTT; CDR3 protein: CASSQDQGAGNQPQHF
D gene: TRBD1; V gene: TRBV7-2; clone size: once; J gene: TRBJ1-5; CDR3 DNA: TGTGCCAGCAGCTTATGGGGACAGGGGACGGGCAATCAGCCCCAGCATTTT; CDR3 protein: CASSLWGQGTGNQPQHF
D gene: NA; V gene: TRBV2; clone size: NA; J gene: TRBJ2-2; CDR3 DNA: TGTGCCAGCAGTGAAGCGCAGGGAAGCACCGGGGAGCTGTTTTTT; CDR3 protein: CASSEAQGSTGELFF
D gene: NA; V gene: TRBV11-3; clone size: NA; J gene: TRBJ2-7; CDR3 DNA: TGTGCCAGCAGCTCAGCCGGACAGCCCTACGAGCAGTACTTC; CDR3 protein: CASSSAGQPYEQYF
D gene: TRBD1; V gene: TRBV29-1; clone size: NA; J gene: TRBJ1-5; CDR3 DNA: TGCAGCGTTCTAGGGACAGGGATTAATCAGCCCCAGCATTTT; CDR3 protein: CSVLGTGINQPQHF
D gene: NA; V gene: TRBV5-6; clone size: NA; J gene: TRBJ1-4; CDR3 DNA: TGTGCCAGCAGGGCGACAGGTGAAGGCGAAAAACTGTTTTTT; CDR3 protein: CASRATGEGEKLFF
D gene: NA; V gene: TRBV2; clone size: NA; J gene: TRBJ1-3; CDR3 DNA: TGTGCCAGCAGAGCAGGAAACACCATATATTTT; CDR3 protein: CASRAGNTIYF
D gene: TRBD2; V gene: TRBV10-3; clone size: NA; J gene: TRBJ2-7; CDR3 DNA: TGTGCCACCACAGCGGGGGAGACCTACGAGCAGTACTTC; CDR3 protein: CATTAGETYEQYF
D gene: TRBD1; V gene: TRBV6-6; clone size: NA; J gene: TRBJ2-7; CDR3 DNA: TGTGCCAGCAGTTACTTGTGGACAGGGAATTACGAGCAGTACTTC; CDR3 protein: CASSYLWTGNYEQYF
D gene: NA; V gene: TRBV6-5; clone size: once; J gene: TRBJ2-5; CDR3 DNA: TGTGCCAGCAATAGGGGGACGATGGAGACCCAGTACTTC; CDR3 protein: CASNRGTMETQYF
D gene: NA; V gene: TRBV9; clone size: NA; J gene: TRBJ1-3; CDR3 DNA: TGTGCCAGCAGCCCCTGGGGGGATCCGGGGCTCTCTGGAAACACCATATATTTT; CDR3 protein: CASSPWGDPGLSGNTIYF
D gene: TRBD1; V gene: TRBV4-3; clone size: NA; J gene: TRBJ1-6; CDR3 DNA: TGCGCCAGCAGTTTGGACAGGGGGCCTGGTAATTCACCCCTCCACTTT; CDR3 protein: CASSLDRGPGNSPLHF
D gene: TRBD1; V gene: TRBV6-5; clone size: NA; J gene: TRBJ1-4; CDR3 DNA: TGTGCCAGCAGTTACTCCGGACAGGGGCGGGAAAAACTGTTTTTT; CDR3 protein: CASSYSGQGREKLFF
D gene: TRBD1; V gene: TRBV5-1; clone size: NA; J gene: TRBJ1-1; CDR3 DNA: TGCGCCAGCAGGCGGGAGGGGACAGTCCCGGGGGACACTGAAGCTTTCTTT; CDR3 protein: CASRREGTVPGDTEAFF
D gene: TRBD1; V gene: TRBV28; clone size: NA; J gene: TRBJ1-2; CDR3 DNA: TGTGCCAGCAGTTTATTGGACAGGGGCTATGGCTACACCTTC; CDR3 protein: CASSLLDRGYGYTF
D gene: NA; V gene: TRBV4-2; clone size: NA; J gene: TRBJ2-2; CDR3 DNA: TGTGCCAGCAGCCTCGAAGGGGGGGCCAGCGGGGAGCTGTTTTTT; CDR3 protein: CASSLEGGASGELFF
D gene: TRBD1; V gene: TRBV7-3; clone size: NA; J gene: TRBJ1-3; CDR3 DNA: TGTGCCAGCAGCTTAACGGTGGACAGGGTCAGCTCTGGAAACACCATATATTTT; CDR3 protein: CASSLTVDRVSSGNTIYF